This TCR beta chain was identified in a study of early T cells in non-severe SARS-CoV-2 infection. The length of the CDR3 is 15 residues. J was trimmed by 5 bases and V by 11 bases; bases with no gene match: 16. Germline CDR1 is ENHRY and CDR2 is SYGVKD. cDNA molecules, individually, were tagged with unique molecular identifiers. One entry per CDR3 protein, called by TCRdb with MiXCR from the 5' RACE reads. This sample has around 78,000 distinct CDR3 sequences, with over 9.5% found just once. This clonotype showed up many times. The sample in question was whole blood, obtained at baseline. This TCR derives from an adult who was a healthcare worker with PCR-confirmed SARS-CoV-2 infection or an uninfected control (not recorded which). The chain uses TRBV10-3 and TRBJ2-3; the match to TRBD2 covers 7 bases. CDR3 in amino acids: CAARLARNDGDTQYF. Here the CDR3 DNA reads TGTGCCGCCCGACTAGCTCGGAACGACGGAGATACGCAGTATTTT.